This entry is about one T cell receptor beta chain. Its antigen is as yet unknown. These data come from a study of blood T cells in healthy people across ages. Study information: Capturing about one barcoded beta molecule per two T cells was achieved by template switching.

Together with a sample-barcoded 5' primer, a J-beta primer mix was included in a second PCR lasting roughly 6 to 12 cycles. TCRdb reprocessed the 5' RACE reads with MiXCR, giving one entry per CDR3 protein. The sample includes over 600,000 distinct CDR3 sequences, 21% seen only once; the top ten take 3.5% to 4%. Whole-study results and caveats: More naive CD4+ cells and higher diversity marked long-lived donors relative to aged donors. Diversity estimates drawn from one million T cells were deemed underestimates.

The CDR3 extends over 16 amino acids. Germline values: CDR1 MDHEN, CDR2 SYDVKM. With 4 bases removed from V and 3 bases from J, the gap between germline ends came to 18 bases. This TCR was recovered from a man between 70 and 80 years old in good health. The specimen was blood. The rearrangement links TRBV28 to TRBJ1-2, with D maybe TRBD1 (5 bases). CDR3 amino acids: CASSSGTAPTHYGYTF. The CDR3 region has the DNA TGTGCCAGCAGTTCCGGGACGGCCCCCACACACTATGGCTACACCTTC.